One sample yielded the 17 T cell receptor beta chains listed below, sequenced in a study of tissue T cells after allogeneic stem cell transplantation. Time point reported: mouse harvest day 14 after allogeneic transplant. The graft held 10^6 splenic CD5+ T cells and 10^7 T-cell-depleted bone marrow cells. The table came from immunoSEQ multiplex PCR; TCRdb's copy has only in-frame clones and leaves some out. The sample holds several thousand clones; 30% to 45% are singletons and the top ten take roughly 24%. Input material: gut tissue. These receptors were collected from a female BALB/c mouse given C57BL/6 T cells with graft-versus-host disease after an allogeneic hematopoietic cell transplant.

About this clone: Gene names are the mouse ones. The DNA ends 1 residue before the CDR3 does, and the rest of the CDR3 is filled in from the germline J gene. The chain is built from TRBV12-2 and TRBJ2-5; 7 bases fit TRBD1. V shed 2 bases and J 2 bases; nucleotides not matched to a gene: 3. Per germline, CDR1 SGHLS and CDR2 HYDKME. The CDR3 extends over 14 amino acids. The part of the CDR3 DNA that was read is TGTGCCAGCTCTCGGGGGACAGTCCAAGACACCCAGTAC. This encodes CASSRGTVQDTQY. In full, the CDR3 reads CASSRGTVQDTQYF.

This clone is large within its sample. Here the gene names and germline are mouse. The read terminates 1 residue ahead of where the CDR3 ends, so the germline J gene completes it. The chain employs TRBV15 and TRBJ2-7, with 8 nucleotides matching TRBD2. With V trimmed by 5 bases and J by 6 bases, 3 bases remained unmatched. The CDR3 contains 12 residues. CDR1 and CDR2 (germline): SGHND, FRSKSL. The CDR3 DNA, read in part, is TGTGCCAGCAGTGGGGGGGCAGGTGAACAGTAC. Residues: CASSGGAGEQY. The entire CDR3 protein is CASSGGAGEQYF.

This clone qualifies as medium-sized. All gene names here are mouse names. Coverage ceases 1 residue before the CDR3 finishes, and the germline J gene fills in the end. The gene calls are TRBV24 and TRBJ1-4; 11 nucleotides match TRBD1. The ends lost 6 bases at V and 5 bases at J; junction bases unmatched: 5. The CDR3 loop spans 15 amino acids. CDR1 is KGHTA, CDR2 FRNEEI, per germline. The CDR3 protein is CASSPGTGGNERLFF. CDR3 bases read: TGTGCCAGCAGCCCCGGGACAGGGGGTAACGAAAGATTATTT.

This clone was seen only a few times. Mouse gene names apply. The CDR3 end falls 1 residue outside the read, so it is completed with the germline J gene. The chain is built from TRBV5 and TRBJ2-2; TRBD2 agrees at 9 bases. The CDR3 has 17 amino acids. The junction had 4 bases not matched to a gene; V was cut back by 2 bases and J by 0 bases. Germline CDR1 reads LGHNA; CDR2 reads YNLKQL (reference sequence). The CDR3 is CASSQPGTGTNTGQLYF. Incomplete CDR3 DNA: TGTGCCAGCAGCCAACCTGGGACTGGGACAAACACCGGGCAGCTCTAC.

The table lists this clone with a few counts. Mouse germline and gene names are used. The sequenced fragment ends 1 residue before the CDR3 boundary, so the rest is inferred from the germline J gene. The chain is built from TRBV26 and TRBJ2-7; TRBD1 matches 9 bases. V dropped 0 bases and J dropped 1; count of bases not matched to a gene: 1. The CDR3 is 15 residues long. Germline loops: CDR1 KGHPV, CDR2 FQNQEV (reference sequence). The CDR3: CASSLSGTGSYEQYF. The CDR3 DNA, read in part, is TGTGCCAGCAGTCTGTCCGGGACAGGGTCCTATGAACAGTAC.

Notes on this clone: The gene names given are mouse names. The read halts 1 residue ahead of the CDR3 end, with the missing end drawn from the germline J gene. V is TRBV12-2 and J is TRBJ1-1, with D perhaps TRBD1 (5 bases). Deletions cut 4 bases from V and 0 bases from J, with 8 bases between. Germline lookup yields CDR1 SGHLS and CDR2 HYDKME. The CDR3 extends over 13 amino acids. The CDR3 is CASSPDTNTEVFF. The part of the CDR3 DNA that was read is TGTGCCAGCTCCCCGGACACAAACACAGAAGTCTTC. Combining the CDR3 with reference TRBV12-2 and TRBJ1-1 gives the whole variable domain NSGVVQSPRYIIKGKGERSILKCIPISGHLSVAWYQQTQGQELKFFIQHYDKMERDKGNLPSRFSVQQFDDYHSEMNMSALELEDSAVYFCASSPDTNTEVFFGKGTRLTVV.

By sample fraction, this clone is large (0.1 to 1%). Gene names are the mouse ones. The read is 1 residue too short to cover the CDR3 end, so that end is filled in from the germline J gene. J is TRBJ1-5 and V is TRBV20, with 9 bases aligning to TRBD1. V dropped 1 base and J dropped 3; count of bases not matched to a gene: 1. CDR1 and CDR2 (germline): GFQATS, STVNSAI. The CDR3 consists of 14 residues. The CDR3 bases that were read are TGTGGTGCTAGGGGGACAGGGGTCAACCAGGCTCCGCTT. Residues: CGARGTGVNQAPL. The CDR3 in its entirety is CGARGTGVNQAPLF.

Remarks on this clone: The genes and germline here are from mouse. The missing CDR3 end, 1 residue past where the read stops, is filled in from the germline J gene. This sequence joins TRBV15 and TRBJ2-2; D uncertain. Trimming shortened V by 1 base and J by 1 base, and 7 bases separated the two germline ends. Germline assignment: CDR1 SGHND and CDR2 FRSKSL. The CDR3 has 15 residues. The CDR3 protein is CASSLEGGNTGQLYF. The DNA read from the CDR3 is TGTGCCAGCAGTTTAGAGGGAGGAAACACCGGGCAGCTCTAC. The whole variable domain, filled in from reference TRBV15 and TRBJ2-2, reads DAGVTQTPRHEVAEKGQTIILKCEPVSGHNDLFWYRQTKIQGLELLSYFRSKSLMEDGGAFKDRFKAEMLNSSFSTLKIQPTEPKDSAVYLCASSLEGGNTGQLYFGEGSKLTVL.

This clone was seen only a few times. The genes and germline here are from mouse. The read is 1 residue too short to cover the CDR3 end, so that end is filled in from the germline J gene. This chain links TRBV31 with TRBJ2-2; 10 bases are shared with TRBD2. J gave up 0 bases and V 0 bases, and 1 base lay outside the gene matches. The germline CDR1 and CDR2 sequences are GKSSPN and SITVG. The CDR3 covers 16 residues. CDR3 DNA (partial): TGTGCCTGGAGTCTAGACTGGGGGGCAAACACCGGGCAGCTCTAC. It codes for CAWSLDWGANTGQLY. The full CDR3 reads CAWSLDWGANTGQLYF.

By proportion, this clone is large. Mouse gene names and germline throughout. Coverage ceases 1 residue before the CDR3 finishes, and the germline J gene fills in the end. The rearrangement joins TRBV12-2 to TRBJ2-3; 11 nucleotides agree with TRBD2. The germline CDR1 and CDR2 sequences are SGHLS and HYDKME. The V segment lost 2 bases and the J segment 0 bases; nucleotides outside the gene matches: 6. The length of the CDR3 is 17 residues. CDR3 bases read: TGTGCCAGCTCTCACGACTGGGGGGGATCTAGTGCAGAAACGCTGTAT. It specifies CASSHDWGGSSAETLY. The complete CDR3 reads CASSHDWGGSSAETLYF.

On this clone: Germline and genes: mouse. With the read ending 1 residue before the CDR3 end, the germline J gene is used to fill in that end. The chain joins TRBV3 to TRBJ2-1, with a possible D match to TRBD2 (5 bases). This CDR3 has 15 amino acids. V shed 1 base and J shed 0 bases, with 7 bases lying between them. Germline CDR1 and CDR2: SNHLY and FYNGKV (reference sequence). This chain's CDR3 is CASSLGLGNYAEQFF. CDR3 DNA (partial): TGTGCCAGCAGCTTAGGGCTGGGTAACTATGCTGAGCAGTTC. The full variable domain, completed using reference TRBV3 and TRBJ2-1, is GPKVLQIPSHQIIDMGQMVTLNCDPVSNHLYFYWYKQILGQQMEFLVNFYNGKVMEKSKLFKDQFSVERPDGSYFTLKIQPTALEDSAVYFCASSLGLGNYAEQFFGPGTRLTVL.

With respect to this clone: All gene names here are mouse names. The DNA ends 1 residue before the CDR3 does, and the rest of the CDR3 is filled in from the germline J gene. The chain has TRBV26 and TRBJ2-2; the D gene could be TRBD1 or TRBD2 (5 bases each). The CDR3 covers 14 residues. Germline V gives CDR1 KGHPV, CDR2 FQNQEV (reference sequence). V was clipped by 2 bases and J by 1 base, with 5 bases between them. The DNA read from the CDR3 is TGTGCCAGCAGTCTGGGGGGAAACACCGGGCAGCTCTAC. Protein: CASSLGGNTGQLY. The full CDR3 is CASSLGGNTGQLYF. The full variable domain, with the rest looked up from reference TRBV26 and TRBJ2-2, is NSKVIQTPRYLVKGQGQKAKMRCIPEKGHPVVFWYQQNKNNEFKFLINFQNQEVLQQIDMTEKRFSAECPSNSPCSLEIQSSEAGDSALYLCASSLGGNTGQLYFGEGSKLTVL.

This clone was seen only a few times. Gene and germline names: mouse. With the read ending 1 residue before the CDR3 end, the germline J gene is used to fill in that end. V usage is TRBV26 and J usage is TRBJ1-2; no clear D. Germline CDR1 and CDR2: KGHPV and FQNQEV (reference sequence). With 6 bases removed from V and 2 bases from J, the gap between germline ends came to 4 bases. The CDR3 has 11 residues. CDR3 loop: CASSKNSDYTF. The sequenced part of the CDR3 DNA is TGTGCCAGCAGCAAGAACTCCGACTACACC.

In its sample, this clone is medium-sized. These gene names are mouse names. The read ends 1 residue early relative to the CDR3; the germline J gene fills the gap. This CDR3 is also generated by other DNA sequences in the sample. The V gene is TRBV26, the J gene TRBJ2-7; D not certain. CDR3 length equals 12 residues. Looked up from germline, CDR1 is KGHPV and CDR2 is FQNQEV (reference sequence). The germline V and J ends were trimmed by 2 bases and 4 bases, with 6 bases remaining between them. CDR3 DNA, as far as it was read: TGTGCCAGCAGTCTGGGGCAGTATGAACAGTAC. As protein: CASSLGQYEQY. The full CDR3 sequence reads CASSLGQYEQYF.

With regard to this clone: Genes and germline come from the mouse. With the read ending 1 residue before the CDR3 end, the germline J gene is used to fill in that end. The sample carries other DNA sequences with the same CDR3. The J gene is TRBJ1-2, the V gene TRBV26; D ambiguous. V lost 2 bases to trimming and J lost 0 bases, with 4 bases between them. Germline V CDR1 and CDR2: KGHPV, FQNQEV (reference sequence). CDR3 length: 13 residues. The covered CDR3 bases are TGTGCCAGCAGTCTGACAGCAAACTCCGACTACACC. It yields the protein CASSLTANSDYT. The entire CDR3 reads CASSLTANSDYTF. The full variable domain, its missing parts supplied by reference TRBV26 and TRBJ1-2, is NSKVIQTPRYLVKGQGQKAKMRCIPEKGHPVVFWYQQNKNNEFKFLINFQNQEVLQQIDMTEKRFSAECPSNSPCSLEIQSSEAGDSALYLCASSLTANSDYTFGSGTRLLVI.

This clone was found a few times. Genes here carry mouse names. The sequence runs out 1 residue before the end of the CDR3; the remainder is reconstructed from the germline J gene. The chain uses TRBV26 and TRBJ1-4; D unclear. Germline V gene sequence: CDR1 KGHPV, CDR2 FQNQEV (reference sequence). The V and J ends lost 6 bases and 0 bases respectively, with 8 bases between them. This CDR3 has 14 residues. CDR3 residues: CASSPTISNERLFF. Partial CDR3 DNA: TGTGCCAGCAGCCCGACAATTTCCAACGAAAGATTATTT.

About this clone itself: The gene symbols are mouse symbols. The read is 1 residue too short to cover the CDR3 end, so that end is filled in from the germline J gene. The rearrangement joins TRBV19 to TRBJ2-7; D ambiguous. Germline assignment: CDR1 FNHDT and CDR2 SITEND (reference sequence). V lost 0 bases to trimming and J lost 9 bases, with 16 bases between them. CDR3 length equals 14 residues. CDR3 loop: CASSIGRSSHGQYF. The DNA read from the CDR3 is TGTGCCAGCAGTATAGGGAGGAGCTCCCATGGACAGTAC.